This TCR beta chain was retrieved from a study of T cell changes during pregnancy in multiple sclerosis. Looked up from germline, CDR1 is SQVTM and CDR2 is ANQGSEA. Trimming took 5 bases from V and 5 from J; bases not matched to a gene: 7. The CDR3 is 13 amino acids. Sequencing used immunoSEQ multiplex PCR; TCRdb keeps in-frame clones, though not all of them. The top ten hold less than 2.5% of the sample, which has about 64,000 clones, 90% seen once. The specimen comprised peripheral blood, sampled in the second trimester of pregnancy. The sequence came from a female donor in good health, enrolled as a control in a pregnancy study. The chain joins TRBV29-1 to TRBJ1-2; 8 nucleotides agree with TRBD1. The CDR3 sequence: CSVRTGSGYGYTF. CDR3 nucleotides: TGCAGCGTTCGGACAGGGTCGGGATATGGCTACACCTTC.